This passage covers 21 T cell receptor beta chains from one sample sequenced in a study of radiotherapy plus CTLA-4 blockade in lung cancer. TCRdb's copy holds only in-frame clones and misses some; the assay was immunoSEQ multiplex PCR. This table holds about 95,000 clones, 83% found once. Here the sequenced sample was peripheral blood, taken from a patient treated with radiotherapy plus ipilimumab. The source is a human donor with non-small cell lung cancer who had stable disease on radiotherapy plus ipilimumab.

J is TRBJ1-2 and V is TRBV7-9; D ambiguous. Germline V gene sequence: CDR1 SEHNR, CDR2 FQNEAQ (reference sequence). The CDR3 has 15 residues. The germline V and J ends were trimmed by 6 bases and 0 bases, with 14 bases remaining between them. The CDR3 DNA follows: TGTGCCAGCAGAAAGACCGGCAGTTCTAACTATGGCTACACCTTC. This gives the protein CASRKTGSSNYGYTF.

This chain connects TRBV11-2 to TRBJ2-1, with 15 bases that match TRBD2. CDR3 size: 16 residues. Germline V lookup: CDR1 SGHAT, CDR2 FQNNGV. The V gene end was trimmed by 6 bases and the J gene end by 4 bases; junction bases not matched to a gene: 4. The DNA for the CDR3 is TGTGCCAGCAGATGGACTAGCGGGAGGGATTACAATGAGCAGTTCTTC. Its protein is CASRWTSGRDYNEQFF.

CDR3 DNA: TGTGCCAGCAGCCCCCGGACTAGCGGGGGCAACAATGAGCAGTTCTTC. It codes for CASSPRTSGGNNEQFF. The V gene is TRBV7-3, the J gene TRBJ2-1; 13 bases line up with TRBD2. The CDR3 contains 16 residues. Trimming at V came to 5 bases and at J to 5 bases, leaving 6 bases not matched to a gene. Germline V gene sequence: CDR1 SGHTA, CDR2 FQGTGA.

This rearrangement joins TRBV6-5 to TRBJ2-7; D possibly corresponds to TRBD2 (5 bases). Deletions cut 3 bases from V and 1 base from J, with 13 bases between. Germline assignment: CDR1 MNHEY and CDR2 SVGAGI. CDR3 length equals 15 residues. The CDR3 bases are TGTGCCAGCAGTTATTACCCCGAGGGATCCTACGAGCAGTACTTC. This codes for CASSYYPEGSYEQYF.

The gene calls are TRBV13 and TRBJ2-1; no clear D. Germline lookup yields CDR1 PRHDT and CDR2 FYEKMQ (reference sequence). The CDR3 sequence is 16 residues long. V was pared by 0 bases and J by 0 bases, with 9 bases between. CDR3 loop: CASSLGRLSSYNEQFF. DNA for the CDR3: TGTGCCAGCAGCTTAGGCAGATTAAGCTCCTACAATGAGCAGTTCTTC.

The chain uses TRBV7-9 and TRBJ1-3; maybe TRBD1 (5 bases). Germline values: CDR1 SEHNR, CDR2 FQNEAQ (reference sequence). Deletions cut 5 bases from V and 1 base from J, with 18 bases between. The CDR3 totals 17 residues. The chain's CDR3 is CASSQGSGGASGNTIYF. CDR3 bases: TGTGCCAGCAGCCAAGGATCAGGAGGGGCATCTGGAAACACCATATATTTT.

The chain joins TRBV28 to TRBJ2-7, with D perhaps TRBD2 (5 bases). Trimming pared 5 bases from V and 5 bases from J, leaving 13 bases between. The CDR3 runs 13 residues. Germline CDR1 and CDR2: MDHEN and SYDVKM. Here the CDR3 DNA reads TGTGCCAGCAGTGAGCGGTTGGGCAACGAGCAGTACTTC. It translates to CASSERLGNEQYF.

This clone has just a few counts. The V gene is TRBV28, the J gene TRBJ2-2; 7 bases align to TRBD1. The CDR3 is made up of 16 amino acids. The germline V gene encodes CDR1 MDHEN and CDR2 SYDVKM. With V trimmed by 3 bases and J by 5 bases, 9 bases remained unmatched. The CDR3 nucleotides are TGTGCCAGCAGTTTCCAACAGGGGTCGAGAACCGGGGAGCTGTTTTTT. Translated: CASSFQQGSRTGELFF.

DNA of the CDR3: TGTGCCAGCAGTGATATGGACCGGGAAGAGACCCAGTACTTC. Amino acid sequence: CASSDMDREETQYF. The chain has TRBV6-1 and TRBJ2-5; the D is unclear. Germline V gene sequence: CDR1 MNHNS, CDR2 SASEGT. The CDR3 is 14 amino acids. V was shortened by 3 bases and J by 3 bases, with 11 bases between the two germline ends.

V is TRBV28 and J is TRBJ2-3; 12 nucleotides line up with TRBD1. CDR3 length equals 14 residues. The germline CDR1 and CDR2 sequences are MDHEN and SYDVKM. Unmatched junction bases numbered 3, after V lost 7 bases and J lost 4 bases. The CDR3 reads CASTRDRGPDTQYF. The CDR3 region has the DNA TGTGCCAGCACTCGGGACAGGGGGCCAGATACGCAGTATTTT.

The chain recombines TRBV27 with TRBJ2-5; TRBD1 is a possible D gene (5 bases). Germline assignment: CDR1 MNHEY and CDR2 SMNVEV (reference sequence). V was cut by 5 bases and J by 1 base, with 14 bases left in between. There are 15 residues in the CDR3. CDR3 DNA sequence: TGTGCCAGCAGTCTCGCTGGACATTTCCAAGAGACCCAGTACTTC. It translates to CASSLAGHFQETQYF.

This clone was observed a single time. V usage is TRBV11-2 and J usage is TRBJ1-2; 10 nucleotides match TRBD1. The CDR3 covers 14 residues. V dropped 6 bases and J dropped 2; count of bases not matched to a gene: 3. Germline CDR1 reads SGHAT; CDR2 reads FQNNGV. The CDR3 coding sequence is TGTGCCAGCAGGGGGACAGGGGTCAACTATGGCTACACCTTC. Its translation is CASRGTGVNYGYTF.

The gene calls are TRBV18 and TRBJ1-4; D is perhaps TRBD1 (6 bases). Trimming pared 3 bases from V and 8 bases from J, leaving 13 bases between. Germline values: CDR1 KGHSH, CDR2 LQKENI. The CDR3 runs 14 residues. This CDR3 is CASSPTGSPEKLFF. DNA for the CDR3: TGTGCCAGCTCACCGACAGGCTCTCCCGAAAAACTGTTTTTT.

The CDR3 sequence: CASSPRTSGRAYSYEQYF. The CDR3 DNA follows: TGTGCCAGCTCACCACGGACTAGCGGGAGGGCCTACTCGTACGAGCAGTACTTC. This chain joins TRBV18 and TRBJ2-7; 15 positions match TRBD2. Per germline, CDR1 KGHSH and CDR2 LQKENI. V trimming: 1 base; J trimming: 4 bases; junction bases outside the gene matches: 8. The CDR3 runs 18 residues. Complete variable domain (other parts from reference TRBV18 and TRBJ2-7): NAGVMQNPRHLVRRRGQEARLRCSPMKGHSHVYWYRQLPEEGLKFMVYLQKENIIDESGMPKERFSAEFPKEGPSILRIQQVVRGDSAAYFCASSPRTSGRAYSYEQYFGPGTRLTVT.

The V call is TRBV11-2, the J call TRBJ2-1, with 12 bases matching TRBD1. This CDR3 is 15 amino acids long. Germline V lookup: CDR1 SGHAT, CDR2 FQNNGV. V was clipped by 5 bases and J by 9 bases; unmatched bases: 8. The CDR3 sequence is CASSAGTGGGIEQFF. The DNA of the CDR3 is TGTGCCAGCAGCGCGGGGACAGGGGGCGGGATTGAGCAGTTCTTC.

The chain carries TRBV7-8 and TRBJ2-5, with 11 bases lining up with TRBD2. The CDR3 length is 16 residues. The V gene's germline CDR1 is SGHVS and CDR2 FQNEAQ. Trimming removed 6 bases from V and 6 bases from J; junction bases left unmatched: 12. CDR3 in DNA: TGTGCCAGCAGTTGGGACGGGACTAGCGGTAGCCAGACCCAGTACTTC. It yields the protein CASSWDGTSGSQTQYF.

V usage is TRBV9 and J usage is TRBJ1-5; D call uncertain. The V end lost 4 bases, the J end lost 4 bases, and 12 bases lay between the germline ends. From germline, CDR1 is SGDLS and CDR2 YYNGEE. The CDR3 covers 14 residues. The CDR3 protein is CASSFGLTNQPQHF. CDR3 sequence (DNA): TGTGCCAGCAGCTTTGGACTGACAAATCAGCCCCAGCATTTT.

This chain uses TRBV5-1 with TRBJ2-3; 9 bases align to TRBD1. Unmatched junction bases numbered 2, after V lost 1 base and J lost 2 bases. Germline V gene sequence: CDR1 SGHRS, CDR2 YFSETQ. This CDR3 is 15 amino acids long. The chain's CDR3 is CASSLNRGPTDTQYF. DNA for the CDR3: TGCGCCAGCAGCTTGAACAGGGGGCCCACAGATACGCAGTATTTT.

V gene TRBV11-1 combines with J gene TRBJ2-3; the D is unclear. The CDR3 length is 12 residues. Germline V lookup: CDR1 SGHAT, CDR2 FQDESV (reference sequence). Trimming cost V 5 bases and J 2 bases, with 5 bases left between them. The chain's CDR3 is CASSGHTDTQYF. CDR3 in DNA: TGTGCCAGCAGCGGGCACACAGATACGCAGTATTTT.

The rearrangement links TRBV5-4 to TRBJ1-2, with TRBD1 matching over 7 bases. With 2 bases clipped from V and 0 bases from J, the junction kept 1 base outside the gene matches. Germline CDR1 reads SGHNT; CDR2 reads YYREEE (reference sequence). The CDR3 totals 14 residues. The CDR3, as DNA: TGTGCCAGCAGCTTAGACAGGGCTAACTATGGCTACACCTTC. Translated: CASSLDRANYGYTF.

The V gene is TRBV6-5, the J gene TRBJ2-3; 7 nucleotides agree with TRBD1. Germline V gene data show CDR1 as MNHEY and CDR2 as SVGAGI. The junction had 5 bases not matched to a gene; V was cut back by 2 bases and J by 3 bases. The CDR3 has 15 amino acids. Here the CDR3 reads CASSYARGNTDTQYF. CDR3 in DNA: TGTGCCAGCAGTTACGCCAGGGGGAATACAGATACGCAGTATTTT.